These T cell receptor beta chains were read from a single sample in a study of cytomegalovirus exposure and HLA in healthy donors. Using immunoSEQ multiplex PCR, the repertoire was profiled, and TCRdb retains in-frame clones only, with some absent. The repertoire includes some 110,000 clones, 55% to 70% of them detected once, and 2% to 2.5% sits in the top ten. Sequencing input: PBMCs. The receptor source for this set is a woman in her 30s in good health and CMV-seronegative. The CDR3 runs from the conserved cysteine through the conserved F or W. A D gene is named only where the DNA matches it firmly. A clone size is listed for some rows: how often the clone was seen (once, few, many), or a class if it is expanded.

d_call j_call clone_size v_call cdr3_nt cdr3_aa
TRBD2 TRBJ2-7 NA TRBV29-1 TGCAGCGTTTCGACTAGCGGGAAGGGACCGACCTACGAGCAGTACTTC CSVSTSGKGPTYEQYF
TRBD1 TRBJ2-7 NA TRBV2 TGTGCCAGCAGTGCCCATGGACAGGGGTACGAGCAGTACTTC CASSAHGQGYEQYF
TRBD1 TRBJ2-6 NA TRBV5-4 TGTGCCAGCAGCCCGGCAGGGGGTGGGGCCAACGTCCTGACTTTC CASSPAGGGANVLTF
NA TRBJ2-5 NA TRBV5-1 TGCGCCAGCAGCTTAAGACAGGGGAGGGAGACCCGGTACTTC CASSLRQGRETRYF
NA TRBJ1-4 few TRBV6-1 TGTGCCAGCAGTGGGGGGACAAATTTAGATGAAAAACTGTTTTTT CASSGGTNLDEKLFF
TRBD2 TRBJ2-1 NA TRBV7-2 TGTGCCAGCAGCTTAAGTGGAGTGCGTAGGGGAGGGCTTTACAATGAGCAGTTCTTC CASSLSGVRRGGLYNEQFF
NA TRBJ2-3 NA TRBV2 TGTGCCAGCAGGGGCCAGACCGGCAATACGCAGTATTTT CASRGQTGNTQYF
NA TRBJ2-3 NA TRBV9 TGTGCCAGCAGCGCCGACACCTTCAGGAGCACAGATACGCAGTATTTT CASSADTFRSTDTQYF
NA TRBJ2-3 few TRBV5-6 TGTGCCAGCAGCTTAACAGGGCGGACAGATACGCAGTATTTT CASSLTGRTDTQYF
NA TRBJ2-3 NA TRBV5-1 TGCGCCAGCAGCTTCCGGGGGTTAAGCACAGATACGCAGTATTTT CASSFRGLSTDTQYF
TRBD1 TRBJ1-2 NA TRBV4-3 TGCGCCAGCAGCCAAGTTTGGGGGGACAGGGGACAAGCTAACTATGGCTACACCTTC CASSQVWGDRGQANYGYTF
NA TRBJ1-1 NA TRBV7-2 TGTGCCAGCAGCCCCCTTGGGGGGGTGAACACTGAAGCTTTCTTT CASSPLGGVNTEAFF
TRBD1 TRBJ1-4 NA TRBV7-2 TGTGCCAGCAGTTACTCCAGGGGGCAGGGTGAAAAACTGTTTTTT CASSYSRGQGEKLFF
NA TRBJ2-1 NA TRBV28 TGTGCCAGCGGGAGATCCTACAATGAGCAGTTCTTC CASGRSYNEQFF
NA TRBJ2-5 NA TRBV28 TGTGCCAGCAGCAGTGGACAGACACAAGAGACCCAGTACTTC CASSSGQTQETQYF
TRBD2 TRBJ2-7 NA TRBV4-1 TGCGCCAGCAGATCCGGGACTAGCGGTTACGAGCAGTACTTC CASRSGTSGYEQYF
TRBD1 TRBJ2-6 NA TRBV2 TGTGCCAGCAGTTCCGGGACAGACTTTTCTGGGGCCAACGTCCTGACTTTC CASSSGTDFSGANVLTF
TRBD1 TRBJ2-7 once TRBV25-1 TGTGCCAGCAGTGAAGCGACAGGGGGGCAGACCTACGAGCAGTACTTC CASSEATGGQTYEQYF
NA TRBJ1-3 NA TRBV15 TGTGCCACCAGCCCAAGGACAGGAAACACCATATATTTT CATSPRTGNTIYF
NA TRBJ2-1 few TRBV5-1 TGCGCCAGCAGCGAACAACTAGGAAGCTCCTACAATGAGCAGTTCTTC CASSEQLGSSYNEQFF
TRBD2 TRBJ2-7 few TRBV29-1 TGCAGCGTAGAACTAGCGGGAGAAGGAGAGCAGTACTTC CSVELAGEGEQYF
TRBD2 TRBJ2-3 NA TRBV4-3 TGCGCCAGCAGCGGCGGGATAAAGTGGCGGGAGACCAGGGTTGTGATAGATACGCAGTATTTT CASSGGIKWRETRVVIDTQYF
TRBD1 TRBJ2-7 few TRBV29-1 TGCAGCGTTGGAGTCGCAGGGGGAATCGACGAGCAGTACTTC CSVGVAGGIDEQYF
NA TRBJ2-2 NA TRBV6-5 TGTGCCAGCAGTTACCGTGGGGCCTACACCGGGGAGCTGTTTTTT CASSYRGAYTGELFF
TRBD1 TRBJ1-1 few TRBV2 TGTGCCAGCAGGGAGAGACAGGGGGTGGTGACTGAAGCTTTCTTT CASRERQGVVTEAFF
NA TRBJ1-5 few TRBV30 TGTGCCTGGTCTAGGGAGCACGATCAGCCCCAGCATTTT CAWSREHDQPQHF
TRBD2 TRBJ2-1 once TRBV9 TGTGCCAGCAGCGTAGCTCGACTAGCGGGAGCGGATGAGCAGTTCTTC CASSVARLAGADEQFF
TRBD1 TRBJ2-3 NA TRBV6-4 TGTGCCAGCAGTGACTCGACAGGGCCAGATACGCAGTATTTT CASSDSTGPDTQYF
NA TRBJ2-7 few TRBV4-2 TGTGCCAGCAGCCCGGGAACCTTGGAACGCGAGCAGTACTTC CASSPGTLEREQYF
TRBD2 TRBJ2-1 NA TRBV28 TGTGCCAGCAGTTTCCGAGGGAGGGCCGTTGATGAGCAGTTCTTC CASSFRGRAVDEQFF
NA TRBJ1-1 NA TRBV5-1 TGCGCCAGCAGGAGGGGGGGACAAACGAACACTGAAGCTTTCTTT CASRRGGQTNTEAFF
TRBD2 TRBJ2-3 NA TRBV10-3 TGTGCCATCAGTGACCCGACTAGCGGGAGGGCTATAAGCACAGATACGCAGTATTTT CAISDPTSGRAISTDTQYF
NA TRBJ1-2 NA TRBV11-2 TGTGCCAGCAGCTCGTCCGGGTATGGCTACACCTTC CASSSSGYGYTF
TRBD2 TRBJ2-3 NA TRBV28 TGTGCCAGCAGGCAACTAGCGGGAGAATTGGATACGCAGTATTTT CASRQLAGELDTQYF
TRBD1 TRBJ1-1 once TRBV23-1 TGCGCCAGCAGTCAAAGTCGACAGGGGAACACTGAAGCTTTCTTT CASSQSRQGNTEAFF
TRBD1 TRBJ2-1 NA TRBV19 TGTGCCAGTAGTATAGATCCTGACAGGGTGACTTACAATGAGCAGTTCTTC CASSIDPDRVTYNEQFF
TRBD1 TRBJ2-5 NA TRBV11-1 TGTGCCAGCAGCTCCCTGGACAGGGCGAGAATGGAGACCCAGTACTTC CASSSLDRARMETQYF
NA TRBJ1-6 NA TRBV28 TGTGCCAGCATCTTGGGGGGTCAGGGAAATTCACCCCTCCACTTT CASILGGQGNSPLHF
NA TRBJ2-3 once TRBV7-2 TGTGCCAGCACCCAGGCGGGGCGGAGCACAGATACGCAGTATTTT CASTQAGRSTDTQYF
TRBD2 TRBJ2-7 NA TRBV27 TGTGCCAGCAGTCCACTAGCGGGAGGTGGCGAGCAGTACTTC CASSPLAGGGEQYF
TRBD1 TRBJ1-2 once TRBV13 TGTGCCAGCAGCTTAAGGCAGACAGGGCTAGGCTATGGCTACACCTTC CASSLRQTGLGYGYTF
NA TRBJ1-3 NA TRBV11-2 TGTGCCAGCAGCAGTGACAGTGGAAACACCATATATTTT CASSSDSGNTIYF
NA TRBJ1-1 few TRBV7-2 TGTGCCAGCAGCGGATCCAGACAGAACACTGAAGCTTTCTTT CASSGSRQNTEAFF
NA TRBJ1-1 few TRBV9 TGTGCCAGCAGCGCACGACAAGAGAACACTGAAGCTTTCTTT CASSARQENTEAFF